This is a list of T cell receptor beta chains from one sample in a study of blood T cells in healthy people across ages. In TCRdb, the 5' RACE reads were re-called with MiXCR into one record per CDR3 protein. The sample records over 1,500,000 distinct CDR3 sequences, approximately 50% being singletons. The material sequenced was blood. These receptors all come from a woman aged 40 to 55 in good health. The CDR3 runs from the conserved cysteine through the conserved F or W. The D gene is left open where the match is weak. Only some rows state a clone size, as once, few, many or a class for expanded clones.

D	J	size	V	DNA	CDR3
TRBD2	TRBJ2-1	-	TRBV18	TGTGCCAGCTCACGGATCGGAGCGGGGGGGTCCCCTTACAATGAGCAGTTCTTC	CASSRIGAGGSPYNEQFF
-	TRBJ2-5	many	TRBV7-2	TGTGCCAGCAGCCCGAGTAAGACCCAGTACTTC	CASSPSKTQYF
TRBD2	TRBJ2-3	-	TRBV7-2	TGTGCCAGCAGCCCCTACGGGGGGGAACTCACAGATACGCAGTATTTT	CASSPYGGELTDTQYF
-	TRBJ2-3	-	TRBV6-5	TGTGCCAGCACGGCCATGATGGGTACGCAGTATTTT	CASTAMMGTQYF
TRBD1	TRBJ2-7	-	TRBV10-2	TGCGCCAGCACCTCAGGACAGGGGTGGGAGCAGTACTTC	CASTSGQGWEQYF
-	TRBJ2-5	-	TRBV27	TGTGCCAGCAGTTCCCGGGACCGCCCGGCGGAGACCCAGTACTTC	CASSSRDRPAETQYF
TRBD2	TRBJ2-7	-	TRBV20-1	TGCAGTGCTAGAGACCGGCCCTCCGGGACTAGCGGGGCTAGGGGCTCCTACGAGCAGTACTTC	CSARDRPSGTSGARGSYEQYF
TRBD2	TRBJ2-5	-	TRBV9	TGTGCCAGCAGCGTAACCCCCGTACTAGCGATAGAGACCCAGTACTTC	CASSVTPVLAIETQYF
-	TRBJ1-2	-	TRBV7-9	TGTGCCAGCAGTATCAGGGGAGGGGACTATGGCTACACCTTC	CASSIRGGDYGYTF
-	TRBJ1-6	-	TRBV20-1	TGCAGTGCTAGAGGGGGCAGGGCCGCGGCGTATAATTCACCCCTCCACTTT	CSARGGRAAAYNSPLHF
-	TRBJ1-4	-	TRBV4-1	TGCGCCAGCAGCCCTGGGCTCGACGGTTCAACTAATGAAAAACTGTTTTTT	CASSPGLDGSTNEKLFF
-	TRBJ2-5	-	TRBV4-2	TGTGCCAGCAGCCAAGATGGGGTTCGAGAGACCCAGTACTTC	CASSQDGVRETQYF
-	TRBJ2-5	-	TRBV7-8	TGTGCCGGGCTGGCGGCAGCGACCCTACAAGAGACCCAGTACTTC	CAGLAAATLQETQYF
-	TRBJ2-3	few	TRBV20-1	TGCAGTGCTAGAGAGCTTACAGATACGCAGTATTTT	CSARELTDTQYF
TRBD2	TRBJ2-1	-	TRBV6-1	TGTGCCAGCAGTATCGGACTAGCGGGGGGGCACAATGAGCAGTTCTTC	CASSIGLAGGHNEQFF
-	TRBJ2-1	few	TRBV27	TGTGCCAGCAGTTCCTCTGTGGGGGGCTATGAGCAGTTCTTC	CASSSSVGGYEQFF
TRBD2	TRBJ2-7	-	TRBV28	TGTGCCAGCAGTCATGCCTTTAGCGGGAGCTCCTACGAGCAGTACTTC	CASSHAFSGSSYEQYF
-	TRBJ2-6	few	TRBV4-2	TGTGCCAGCAGCGGGGCAGGGGTGACTGGGGCCAACGTCCTGACTTTC	CASSGAGVTGANVLTF
TRBD1	TRBJ2-5	-	TRBV7-8	TGCGCCAGCACCGCCCTTCGGACAGGGGGATTAGGGGAGACCCAGTACTTC	CASTALRTGGLGETQYF
-	TRBJ1-4	-	TRBV14	TGTGCCAGCAGCCAAGGGATCCGGGCCTCCTATAATGAAAAACTGTTTTTT	CASSQGIRASYNEKLFF
-	TRBJ2-1	-	TRBV7-2	TGTGCCAGCAGCCTCCGGGGGCGGGAGACCCAGTTCTTC	CASSLRGRETQFF
-	TRBJ1-2	-	TRBV7-2	TGTGCCAGCAGCTTAGACGTTATCTATGGCTACACCTTC	CASSLDVIYGYTF
TRBD1	TRBJ1-5	-	TRBV20-1	TGCAGTGCTAGTCGGATGGGGCAGGGGGATCAGCCCCAGCATTTT	CSASRMGQGDQPQHF
TRBD2	TRBJ2-5	few	TRBV4-3	TGCGCCAGCAGCCATGATACTAGCGGCCAAGAGACCCAGTACTTC	CASSHDTSGQETQYF
-	TRBJ2-1	-	TRBV7-2	TGTGCCAGCAGCTTATCGGCGCACAATGAGCAGTTCTTC	CASSLSAHNEQFF
TRBD1	TRBJ2-1	-	TRBV4-2	TGTGCCAGCAGCCAAGGGACAGGGGCGGGGAACAATGAGCAGTTCTTC	CASSQGTGAGNNEQFF
TRBD1	TRBJ2-3	-	TRBV7-3	TGTGCCAGCAGCTTCTCAGGGGGCGCGATGGGAGATACGCAGTATTTT	CASSFSGGAMGDTQYF
-	TRBJ1-2	-	TRBV4-3	TGCGCCAGCAGCCAAGATAGGGGTAGGGACTATGGCTACACCTTC	CASSQDRGRDYGYTF
TRBD2	TRBJ2-3	-	TRBV5-1	TGCGCCAGCAGCTTCGGAATAACCGGGACTAGCATCACAGATACGCAGTATTTT	CASSFGITGTSITDTQYF
-	TRBJ1-2	-	TRBV7-7	TGTGCTAGCATCTTCCCCAAACCCAACTATGGCTACACCTTC	CASIFPKPNYGYTF
-	TRBJ2-5	many	TRBV4-1	TGCGCCAGCAGCCACGCTAGAGAGACCCAGTACTTC	CASSHARETQYF
-	TRBJ1-4	-	TRBV6-6	TGTGCCGGGATGGGGGCAACTAATGAAAAACTGTTTTTT	CAGMGATNEKLFF
-	TRBJ2-3	few	TRBV24-1	TGTGCCACCAGTGACCCATCAGGGGCAATCGGGACAGATACGCAGTATTTT	CATSDPSGAIGTDTQYF
-	TRBJ2-3	-	TRBV14	TGTGCCAGCAGCCAATCGCGCACCAATACGCAGTATTTT	CASSQSRTNTQYF
TRBD2	TRBJ2-7	-	TRBV20-1	TGCAGTGCTAGGATTTGGCGGGGGAGCTCCTACGAGCAGTACTTC	CSARIWRGSSYEQYF
-	TRBJ2-7	few	TRBV4-2	TGTGCCAGCAGCCAAGATCTGGGCGGACACTCCTACGAGCAGTACTTC	CASSQDLGGHSYEQYF
TRBD1	TRBJ1-2	-	TRBV4-2	TGTGCCAGCAGCCAAGAACTTGACAGGGGAGGTGGCTACACCTTC	CASSQELDRGGGYTF
TRBD1	TRBJ2-5	-	TRBV24-1	TGTGCCACCAGTGGGACAGGGGAAGAGACCCAGTACTTC	CATSGTGEETQYF
-	TRBJ1-2	-	TRBV28	TGTGCCAGCAGTTTTCCCAGGGCGCCACAGTATGGCTACACCTTC	CASSFPRAPQYGYTF
TRBD1	TRBJ1-2	-	TRBV6-6	TGTGCCAGCAGTTACTCGGACGCCAGGGGGCTAGGCTACACCTTC	CASSYSDARGLGYTF
-	TRBJ2-3	-	TRBV13	TGTGCCAACAGCCCTCCCCTCACAGTGGTAGCGGATACGCAGTATTTT	CANSPPLTVVADTQYF
TRBD1	TRBJ1-6	-	TRBV4-1	TGCGCCAGCACACAGGGGTTAGGTTCACCCCTCCACTTT	CASTQGLGSPLHF
-	TRBJ1-5	-	TRBV5-1	TGCGCCAGCAGCTCTTATAGGGGAAACCAGCCCCAGCATTTT	CASSSYRGNQPQHF
TRBD1	TRBJ1-4	-	TRBV6-5	TGTGCCAGCACCTCGGACAGGGGGTTTAATGAAAAACTGTTTTTT	CASTSDRGFNEKLFF
-	TRBJ2-1	-	TRBV7-2	TGTGTCAGCAGCTTAGGGGGGGGCAATGAGCAGTTCTTC	CVSSLGGGNEQFF
TRBD1	TRBJ1-6	-	TRBV4-1	TGCGCCAGCTACCCCGGGACAGGGGGATTATCACCCCTCCACTTT	CASYPGTGGLSPLHF
TRBD2	TRBJ2-7	-	TRBV13	TGTGCCAGCAGCCATGGGACTAGCGCGGACGAGCAGTACTTC	CASSHGTSADEQYF
-	TRBJ2-3	-	TRBV7-7	TGTGCTAGCAGCACGGGCCCCGGGAATACGCAGTATTTT	CASSTGPGNTQYF
-	TRBJ1-1	-	TRBV12-3/TRBV12-4	TGTGCCAGCAGTTTTCTGGGGGGAAAGAACACTGAAGCTTTCTTT	CASSFLGGKNTEAFF
TRBD1	TRBJ1-2	few	TRBV7-9	TGTGCCAGCAGCACATCCGGGACAGGGGGCCGCTATGGCTACACCTTC	CASSTSGTGGRYGYTF
-	TRBJ2-1	few	TRBV10-3	TGTGCCATCAGTGTAGGGGATTCCTACAATGAGCAGTTCTTC	CAISVGDSYNEQFF
TRBD1	TRBJ1-4	few	TRBV5-1	TGCGCCAGCAGCCCCAGGACAGGGGGCCGGGTGGCAACTAATGAAAAACTGTTTTTT	CASSPRTGGRVATNEKLFF
-	TRBJ2-7	many	TRBV11-2	TGTGCCAGCAGCTTTGGGGGGCGCACCTACGAGCAGTACTTC	CASSFGGRTYEQYF
-	TRBJ2-6	-	TRBV7-2	TGTGCCAGCAGCTTAGAGGGCAGGGGATACTCTGGGGCCAACGTCCTGACTTTC	CASSLEGRGYSGANVLTF
-	TRBJ2-7	-	TRBV12-3/TRBV12-4	TGTGCCAGCAGTTTAGTGGCAGGAATGAGCTCCTACGAGCAGTACTTC	CASSLVAGMSSYEQYF